This is a list of T cell receptor beta chains from one sample in a study of radiation and T cells in renal cell carcinoma. Data came from immunoSEQ multiplex PCR; TCRdb stores just in-frame clones and leaves some out. The profile shows 150,000 or so clones, about 87% of them singletons. The sequences come from blood, collected from a patient whose treatment included radiotherapy and nephrectomy. These receptors originate from a woman in her 70s with renal cell carcinoma. Both conserved end residues are part of each CDR3. D genes are given only for firm matches.

j_call d_call v_call cdr3_aa
TRBJ1-5 TRBD1 TRBV7-2 CASSSRSGTGVPQHF
TRBJ2-5 TRBD1 TRBV7-8 CASSLDRGWGETQYF
TRBJ2-1 TRBD2 TRBV7-9 CASSLGTSGGLNEQFF
TRBJ1-5 NA TRBV9 CASSVEDSANQPQHF
TRBJ1-6 NA TRBV5-1 CASSLESGQGNSPLHF
TRBJ2-1 NA TRBV9 CASSVGGTEQFF
TRBJ1-5 NA TRBV18 CASSPGSDQPQHF
TRBJ2-3 NA TRBV9 CASSYMPTTGHQEKGLTDTQYF
TRBJ1-6 NA TRBV30 CAWSFNSPLHF
TRBJ2-7 NA TRBV4-3 CASSQATGTREQYF
TRBJ1-1 NA TRBV9 CASSVEGGIPEAFF
TRBJ2-3 NA TRBV5-1 CASSLTGKATDTQYF